The entry below gives a single T cell receptor beta chain sequence along with its context. The target of this receptor is not known. Qualities for individual bases were not recorded, and no much larger clone is one base off. These data originate in a study of response to subunit inactivated influenza vaccine (dated by TCRdb to the late 2010s). In terms of the full investigation: To follow how T cells responded to a trivalent subunit inactivated influenza vaccine, the researchers relied on deep quantitative profiling of the T cell receptor repertoire. What the authors observed across the whole study: According to the authors, only a limited number of new T cells may be recruited by each seasonal influenza vaccination.

The protocol used for the library was RT-PCR. Data came from an Illumina HiSeq 2500. TCRdb applied fastp at Q25 and MiXCR to the public reads, then kept only in-frame beta chains. Entries are consolidated by CDR3 protein sequence, retaining the most common genes and DNA. The table for this sample lists 180,000 or so distinct CDR3 sequences; about an eighth of them were counted only once. Approximately 30% of the sample comes from the top ten. Relative to germline, V is 5 bases shorter and J is 1 base shorter, with 11 bases between their ends. CDR3 length: 13 amino acids, cysteine to phenylalanine. Kept here is only the CDR3 DNA, which spans 39 bases and is read in frame from base 1. The germline V gene (reference sequence) gives CDR1 as DFQATT and CDR2 as SNEGSKA. This sample was also put to use in a study of T cells expressing NK-cell markers. The second study reports: TCR beta cDNA libraries were prepared using 5'RACE template switching, which introduced a universal primer site and unique molecular identifiers. About eight donors provided sorted CD3+CD56+NKG2C+, CD3+CD56+NKG2C- and CD3+CD56-NKG2C+ T-cell subsets, whose TCR beta-chain repertoires were profiled. Among the eight sequenced donors, seven were HCMV-seropositive and one was HCMV-seronegative. To restrict sorting to alphabetaTCR-expressing T cells, an anti-gammadeltaTCR antibody was added in several experiments. In over 5 donors, the dominant CD3+CD56+NKG2C+ clonotypes were among the top 10 CD8+ clonotypes and accounted for roughly 1.0-8% of CD8+ T cells. Those dominant clonotypes were again the most abundant among CD3+CD56-NKG2C+ cells in a handful of donors, at about 28.3-65%. Whether the expanded NKG2C-expressing T cell clones were specific for HCMV antigens was left unclear. The study sequenced eight donors, all healthy volunteers chosen at random: three men and five women. A commercial ELISA kit detecting HCMV-specific IgG in serum was used to determine HCMV serostatus. Ficoll density gradient centrifugation was used to isolate peripheral blood mononuclear cells from blood. CD4+ and CD8+ T cells were isolated from PBMC by magnetic immunoseparation with Miltenyi isolation kits. cDNA synthesis was primed from the TCR beta constant segment, followed by two successive PCR amplification steps. The libraries were sequenced on Illumina HiSeq 2000/2500, MiSeq or NextSeq, producing 2 x 150 bp reads. MIGEC was used to demultiplex reads and group reads by UMI, and MiTCR was used to assemble and quantify clonotypes. To exclude erroneous sequences, only TCR cDNA sequences supported by at least two reads were retained. The tcR package was used for downstream repertoire analysis, with clonotypes matched between fractions based on CDR3 nucleotide sequence plus V segment. VDJmatch was used to annotate antigen specificity against VDJdb, with one amino acid substitution in CDR3 allowed.

Source: CD8+ T cells sorted from PBMCs, taken 12 days after vaccination. The chain couples TRBV20-1 to TRBJ1-1, with the D gene not clear enough to name. The receptor's source is a man aged 50-59 years who received an inactivated influenza vaccine. Donor details come from another sample of the same person, matched by shared clones. The CDR3 is CSASVISNTEAFF. The DNA sequence is as follows: TGCAGTGCTTCGGTCATCTCGAACACTGAAGCTTTCTTT.